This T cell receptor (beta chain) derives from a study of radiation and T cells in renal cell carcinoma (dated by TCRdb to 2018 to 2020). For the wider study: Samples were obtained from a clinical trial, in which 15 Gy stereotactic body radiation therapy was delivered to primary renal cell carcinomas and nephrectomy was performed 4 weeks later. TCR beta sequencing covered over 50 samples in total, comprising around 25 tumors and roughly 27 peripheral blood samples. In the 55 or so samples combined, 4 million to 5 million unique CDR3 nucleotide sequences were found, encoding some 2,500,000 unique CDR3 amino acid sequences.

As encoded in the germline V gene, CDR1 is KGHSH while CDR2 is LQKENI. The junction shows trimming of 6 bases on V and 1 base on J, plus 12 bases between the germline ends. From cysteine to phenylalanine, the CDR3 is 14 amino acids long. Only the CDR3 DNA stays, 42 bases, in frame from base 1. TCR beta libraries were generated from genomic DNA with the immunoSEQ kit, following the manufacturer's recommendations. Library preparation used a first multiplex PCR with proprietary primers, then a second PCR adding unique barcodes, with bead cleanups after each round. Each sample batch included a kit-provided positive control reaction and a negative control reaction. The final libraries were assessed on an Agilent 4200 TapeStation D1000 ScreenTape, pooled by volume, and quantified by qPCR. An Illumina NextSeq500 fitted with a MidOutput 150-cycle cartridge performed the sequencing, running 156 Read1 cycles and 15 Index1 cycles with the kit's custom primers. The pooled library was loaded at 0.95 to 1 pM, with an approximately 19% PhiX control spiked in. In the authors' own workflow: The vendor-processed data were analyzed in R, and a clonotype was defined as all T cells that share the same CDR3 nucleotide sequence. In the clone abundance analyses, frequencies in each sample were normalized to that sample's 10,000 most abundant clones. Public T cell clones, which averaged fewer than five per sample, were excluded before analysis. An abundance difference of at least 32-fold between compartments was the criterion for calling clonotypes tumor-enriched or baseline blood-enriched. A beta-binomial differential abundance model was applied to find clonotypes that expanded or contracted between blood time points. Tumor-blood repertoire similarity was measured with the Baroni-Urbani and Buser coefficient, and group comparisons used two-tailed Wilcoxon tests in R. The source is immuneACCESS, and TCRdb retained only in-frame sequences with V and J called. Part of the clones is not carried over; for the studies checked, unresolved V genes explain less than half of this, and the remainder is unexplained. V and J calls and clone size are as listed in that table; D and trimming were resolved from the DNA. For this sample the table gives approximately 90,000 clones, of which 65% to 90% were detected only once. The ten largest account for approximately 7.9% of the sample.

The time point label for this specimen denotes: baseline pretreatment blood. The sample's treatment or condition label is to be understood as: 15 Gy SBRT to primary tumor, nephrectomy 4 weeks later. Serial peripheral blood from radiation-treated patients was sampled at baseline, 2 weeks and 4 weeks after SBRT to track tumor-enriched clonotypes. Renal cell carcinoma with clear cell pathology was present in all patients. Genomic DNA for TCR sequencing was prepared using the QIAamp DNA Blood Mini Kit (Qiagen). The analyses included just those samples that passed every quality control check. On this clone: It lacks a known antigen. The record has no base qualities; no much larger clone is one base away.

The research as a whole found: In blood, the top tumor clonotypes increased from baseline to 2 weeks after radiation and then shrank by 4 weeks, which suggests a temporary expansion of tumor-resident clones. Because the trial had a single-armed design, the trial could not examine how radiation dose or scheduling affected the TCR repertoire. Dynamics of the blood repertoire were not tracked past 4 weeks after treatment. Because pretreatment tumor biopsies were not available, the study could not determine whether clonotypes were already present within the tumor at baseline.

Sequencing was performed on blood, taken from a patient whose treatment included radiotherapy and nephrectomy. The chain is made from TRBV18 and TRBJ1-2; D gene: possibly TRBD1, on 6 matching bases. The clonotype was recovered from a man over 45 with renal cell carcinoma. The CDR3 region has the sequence CASSQEGGNYGYTF. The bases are TGTGCCAGCTCCCAGGAAGGGGGTAACTATGGCTACACCTTC.